This T cell receptor beta chain was recorded in a study of post-analysis software for immune sequencing data. For the study at large: Disease trajectories encompassed relapsing-remitting, secondary progressive and progressive-relapsing multiple sclerosis. Study-level findings and limits: Among about 5 TRBV segments more frequent in patients than controls were TRBV5-6, TRBV5-1 and TRBV20-1. Controls' normalized Chao1 diversity significantly exceeded that of multiple sclerosis patients. When the samples were clustered directly with F measure, those that had been prepared in the same batch showed strong co-clustering.

Every TCR beta cDNA library bore unique molecular identifiers. Roughly 490,000 cDNA molecules came from about 1 to 10 million T cells. TCRdb used MiXCR to reprocess the PCR reads, holding one entry per CDR3 protein. The top ten clones hold roughly an eighth of a sample with 450,000 or so distinct CDR3 sequences, around 40% of them seen once. Only a few counts were recorded for this clonotype. What it binds is not known. Germline lookup yields CDR1 SGHDT and CDR2 YYEEEE. Trimming removed 2 bases at V and 2 bases at J, with 14 bases between. This CDR3 comprises 15 residues. The specimen was blood. This TCR was sampled from a girl under 18 with multiple sclerosis. The gene calls are TRBV5-6 and TRBJ2-7; perhaps TRBD2 as D (6 bases). The CDR3 bases are TGTGCCAGCAGCTTATGGGCGGGAAGCCCCTACGAGCAGTACTTC. Protein sequence: CASSLWAGSPYEQYF.